A selection of T cell receptor beta chains follows, all from one sample in a study of blood T cell repertoires in COVID-19. TCRdb keeps only in-frame clones here, not all; method: immunoSEQ multiplex PCR. The data show around 180,000 clones, about 80% seen once. Material: peripheral blood. The source of these receptors is a man between 65 and 79 years old with active or convalescent COVID-19. Each CDR3 is given with its conserved first and last residue. A D gene is named only where the DNA matches it firmly. Only part of the rows carry a size: once, few, many, or a class if the clone is expanded.

CDR3 length	J gene	V gene	D gene	clone size	CDR3 protein	CDR3 DNA
16	TRBJ2-7	TRBV6-5	TRBD1	.	CASSYGLGQYPYEQYF	TGTGCCAGCAGTTACGGGTTGGGACAGTACCCCTACGAGCAGTACTTC
14	TRBJ2-5	TRBV11-2	TRBD2	.	CASSVGGGSETQYF	TGTGCCAGCAGCGTTGGGGGGGGATCAGAGACCCAGTACTTC
18	TRBJ2-1	TRBV5-4	TRBD1	.	CASSPKPGQVSGGNEQFF	TGTGCCAGCAGCCCGAAACCGGGACAGGTCAGTGGTGGGAATGAGCAGTTCTTC
15	TRBJ1-3	TRBV6-5	.	.	CASSYSIREWYTIYF	TGTGCCAGCAGTTACTCGATCCGGGAGTGGTACACCATATATTTT
13	TRBJ1-2	TRBV6-5	TRBD1	.	CASSVTGGAGYTF	TGTGCCAGCAGCGTCACAGGGGGCGCAGGCTACACCTTC
15	TRBJ2-3	TRBV2	TRBD2	.	CASSDPAGGQDTQYF	TGTGCCAGCAGTGATCCGGCGGGGGGGCAAGATACGCAGTATTTT
16	TRBJ1-5	TRBV6-1	TRBD1	.	CASSDPGQGKNQPQHF	TGTGCCAGCAGTGATCCGGGACAGGGGAAAAATCAGCCCCAGCATTTT
14	TRBJ2-5	TRBV3-1/TRBV3-2	TRBD2	once	CASSTGGPVETQYF	TGTGCCAGCAGCACGGGGGGGCCGGTGGAGACCCAGTACTTC
18	TRBJ2-3	TRBV27	.	.	CASSSLGALLTSTDTQYF	TGTGCCAGCAGTTCTTTAGGGGCGCTACTAACTAGCACAGATACGCAGTATTTT
16	TRBJ2-1	TRBV5-4	.	.	CASSTHRSSSYNEQFF	TGTGCCAGCAGCACACACAGGTCCTCCTCCTACAATGAGCAGTTCTTC
18	TRBJ2-1	TRBV7-9	TRBD1	.	CASSSGSSGQAVYNEQFF	TGTGCCAGCAGCTCAGGCTCATCGGGACAGGCGGTATACAATGAGCAGTTCTTC
15	TRBJ2-5	TRBV5-4	TRBD2	.	CASSLVAGGQETQYF	TGTGCCAGCAGCTTAGTAGCGGGGGGACAAGAGACCCAGTACTTC
18	TRBJ1-1	TRBV4-1	.	.	CASSSILNSFIMNTEAFF	TGCGCCAGCAGCTCAATCCTGAACAGTTTTATCATGAACACTGAAGCTTTCTTT
17	TRBJ2-5	TRBV5-1	TRBD2	.	CASSPGLASGNQETQYF	TGCGCCAGCAGTCCGGGACTGGCTAGCGGGAACCAAGAGACCCAGTACTTC
14	TRBJ1-5	TRBV19	.	.	CASSTGIYDQPQHF	TGTGCCAGTAGTACCGGGATTTATGATCAGCCCCAGCATTTT
16	TRBJ2-5	TRBV6-1	TRBD2	.	CASSGAEERGVETQYF	TGTGCCAGCAGTGGGGCGGAGGAGCGGGGGGTAGAGACCCAGTACTTC
20	TRBJ2-1	TRBV19	TRBD2	.	CASSIEGGLAGGLALNEQFF	TGTGCCAGTAGTATAGAGGGGGGACTAGCGGGAGGCCTTGCCCTCAATGAGCAGTTCTTC
16	TRBJ2-1	TRBV5-1	.	.	CASSPRGTSPYNEQFF	TGCGCCAGCAGCCCTCGGGGGACTTCCCCTTACAATGAGCAGTTCTTC
16	TRBJ1-4	TRBV18	TRBD1	.	CASSPPGQRSTEKLFF	TGTGCCAGCTCACCCCCGGGACAGAGATCAACTGAAAAACTGTTTTTT
18	TRBJ2-2	TRBV7-2	TRBD1	.	CASSLVGTGGGSAGELFF	TGTGCCAGCAGCTTAGTTGGCACAGGGGGCGGTTCTGCCGGGGAGCTGTTTTTT
15	TRBJ2-7	TRBV18	TRBD1	.	CASSTRDRGVYEQYF	TGTGCCAGCTCAACCCGGGACAGGGGAGTCTACGAGCAGTACTTC
12	TRBJ2-7	TRBV12-3/TRBV12-4	.	.	CASSPRFYEQYF	TGTGCCAGCAGTCCGAGGTTCTACGAGCAGTACTTC
13	TRBJ1-6	TRBV30	.	.	CAWSIPGNSPLHF	TGTGCCTGGAGTATTCCAGGGAATTCACCCCTCCACTTT
16	TRBJ1-6	TRBV2	TRBD1	few	CASTGGTGRGNSPLHF	TGTGCCAGCACCGGGGGGACAGGGAGGGGTAATTCACCCCTCCACTTT
16	TRBJ1-2	TRBV4-1	TRBD1	.	CASSRSGTGVPYGYTF	TGCGCCAGCAGCCGCTCCGGGACAGGGGTCCCATATGGCTACACCTTC
14	TRBJ2-7	TRBV19	.	.	CASSTGFTSYEQYF	TGTGCCAGTAGTACCGGTTTCACCTCCTACGAGCAGTACTTC
13	TRBJ2-2	TRBV11-3	.	.	CASSPDTAGELFF	TGTGCCAGCAGCCCCGACACCGCCGGGGAGCTGTTTTTT
15	TRBJ2-1	TRBV15	.	once	CATSRFGGTYNEQFF	TGTGCCACCAGCAGGTTCGGGGGAACCTACAATGAGCAGTTCTTC
14	TRBJ1-3	TRBV5-1	.	.	CASSLGSSGNTIYF	TGCGCCAGCAGCTTGGGGAGTTCTGGAAACACCATATATTTT
19	TRBJ2-1	TRBV3-1/TRBV3-2	TRBD2	.	CASSRRLAGPSSSYNEQFF	TGTGCCAGCAGCCGCCGACTAGCGGGACCGTCAAGCTCCTACAATGAGCAGTTCTTC
13	TRBJ2-1	TRBV6-1	.	.	CASSEDMANEQFF	TGTGCCAGCAGTGAAGACATGGCCAATGAGCAGTTCTTC
11	TRBJ1-2	TRBV9	.	.	CASSRGNGYTF	TGTGCCAGCAGCAGGGGGAATGGCTACACCTTC
11	TRBJ2-1	TRBV20-1	.	.	CSADFYNEQFF	TGCAGTGCTGACTTCTACAATGAGCAGTTCTTC
14	TRBJ1-2	TRBV19	.	.	CASSITGTPYGYTF	TGTGCCAGTAGTATTACCGGGACACCTTATGGCTACACCTTC
12	TRBJ2-7	TRBV18	.	.	CASSPRGLEQYF	TGTGCCAGCTCACCACGGGGGCTCGAGCAGTACTTC
13	TRBJ1-5	TRBV27	.	.	CASSQDRNQPQHF	TGTGCCAGCAGCCAAGACAGGAATCAGCCCCAGCATTTT
19	TRBJ2-1	TRBV24-1	.	.	CATSDYRDRSGLAYNEQFF	TGTGCCACCAGTGACTACAGGGATCGTAGCGGGCTCGCCTACAATGAGCAGTTCTTC
13	TRBJ2-7	TRBV10-3	TRBD1	few	CAISGSTGDEQYF	TGTGCCATCAGTGGCTCCACAGGGGACGAGCAGTACTTC
15	TRBJ2-2	TRBV7-3	.	.	CASSPTRVDTGELFF	TGTGCCAGCAGCCCGACTAGAGTCGACACCGGGGAGCTGTTTTTT
13	TRBJ1-5	TRBV7-2	.	.	CASSLDYNQPQHF	TGTGCCAGCAGCTTAGACTACAATCAGCCCCAGCATTTT
18	TRBJ2-1	TRBV7-8	TRBD2	once	CASSLAATSGGQSNEQFF	TGTGCCAGCAGCTTAGCAGCGACTAGCGGGGGGCAATCCAATGAGCAGTTCTTC
14	TRBJ1-6	TRBV30	TRBD1	.	CAWSETGLNSPLHF	TGTGCCTGGAGTGAGACAGGGCTGAATTCACCCCTCCACTTT
13	TRBJ1-1	TRBV12-3/TRBV12-4	.	.	CASHDRINTEAFF	TGTGCCAGCCATGACAGGATCAACACTGAAGCTTTCTTT
14	TRBJ2-7	TRBV27	.	.	CASSPLRGTVEQYF	TGTGCCAGCAGTCCCCTCCGCGGGACGGTAGAGCAGTACTTC
11	TRBJ2-1	TRBV21-1	.	.	CAPALGLGGFF	TGTGCCCCAGCACTAGGTTTAGGTGGGTTCTTC
16	TRBJ2-4	TRBV2	TRBD2	few	CARWGGAGGDKNIQYF	TGTGCCCGCTGGGGGGGGGCGGGAGGAGACAAAAACATTCAGTACTTC
15	TRBJ1-6	TRBV9	TRBD1	once	CASSVVGTGDSPLHF	TGTGCCAGCAGCGTAGTAGGGACAGGGGACTCACCCCTCCACTTT
17	TRBJ2-2	TRBV4-3	TRBD2	.	CASSQATSGGADGELFF	TGCGCCAGCAGCCAAGCTACTAGCGGGGGGGCCGACGGGGAGCTGTTTTTT
14	TRBJ2-5	TRBV30	.	.	CAWRRRTAQETQYF	TGTGCCTGGAGAAGGAGGACAGCTCAAGAGACCCAGTACTTC
11	TRBJ1-1	TRBV6-5	.	.	CASRGGREAFF	TGTGCCAGCAGGGGGGGGCGGGAAGCTTTCTTT
15	TRBJ1-2	TRBV21-1	.	once	CASSKVTITNYGYTF	TGTGCCAGCAGCAAAGTTACAATTACTAACTATGGCTACACCTTC
13	TRBJ1-4	TRBV29-1	TRBD1	.	CSVGQGPNEKLFF	TGCAGCGTTGGACAGGGCCCTAATGAAAAACTGTTTTTT
15	TRBJ1-3	TRBV5-1	.	.	CATLPTGVSGNTIYF	TGCGCCACACTCCCGACAGGCGTCTCTGGAAACACCATATATTTT